This entry lists 17 T cell receptor beta chains sequenced from one sample in a study of regulatory T cells in long-lasting Graves disease. Construction of TCR beta libraries relied on iRepertoire HTBI primers and on Arm-PCR targeting CDR3 regions. TCRdb passed the multiplex PCR reads through MiXCR, listing each CDR3 protein once. The table has approximately 400,000 distinct CDR3 sequences, approximately 23% seen once; the top ten hold under 35%. This sample's time point: persistent/refractory GD, antithyroid drugs over 5 years with positive TRAb. Making the TCR library involved RNA that had been extracted from PBMCs. Sequenced material: peripheral blood mononuclear cells (PBMCs), taken when the disease was refractory, from a patient treated with antithyroid drugs. The receptors stem from a woman between 40 and 50 years old with Graves disease.

This clonotype has more than one count but fewer than ten. This rearrangement joins TRBV20-1 to TRBJ2-7; no definite D call. The CDR3 extends over 15 amino acids. CDR1 DFQATT and CDR2 SNEGSKA come from the germline V gene (reference sequence). V lost 0 bases and J 0 bases, leaving 12 bases between the germline ends. CDR3 protein: CSARDRAQPSYEQYF. CDR3 DNA sequence: TGCAGTGCTAGAGATAGGGCTCAACCCTCCTACGAGCAGTACTTC.

This clonotype came up a few times. This chain links TRBV7-8 with TRBJ1-1, with TRBD1 identical over 7 bases. Trimming cost V 5 bases and J 2 bases; bases outside gene matches: 5. The CDR3 extends over 14 amino acids. Germline values: CDR1 SGHVS, CDR2 FQNEAQ. CDR3 sequence: CASSQGVANTEAFF. CDR3 DNA: TGTGCCAGCAGCCAGGGGGTGGCAAACACTGAAGCTTTCTTT.

The chain uses TRBV25-1 and TRBJ1-1; the D is unclear. Germline V lookup: CDR1 MGHDK, CDR2 SYGVNS. V lost 10 bases and J 5 bases, leaving 11 bases between the germline ends. CDR3 length: 11 amino acids. The CDR3 here is CATSVRTEAFF. The CDR3 DNA reads TGTGCCACCAGCGTACGGACTGAAGCTTTCTTT.

This clonotype was recorded once. The chain carries TRBV6-1 and TRBJ2-4; TRBD1 aligns across 10 bases. J lost 1 base, V lost 6 bases, and 6 bases had no gene match. This CDR3 region has 16 residues. The V gene's germline CDR1 is MNHNS and CDR2 SASEGT. In DNA, the CDR3 is TGTGCCAGCAGCCTGGGACAGGGGAGGGCCAAAAACATTCAGTACTTC. It codes for CASSLGQGRAKNIQYF.

The chain employs TRBV9 and TRBJ2-7; 13 positions agree with TRBD2. Germline CDR1 and CDR2: SGDLS and YYNGEE. Losses at the gene ends were 3 bases for V and 2 bases for J; bases not matched to a gene: 5. The CDR3 has 16 amino acids. CDR3 nucleotide sequence: TGTGCCAGCAGCGAGGGGACTAGCGGGACTCCCTACGAGCAGTACTTC. It yields the protein CASSEGTSGTPYEQYF.

This clonotype showed up many times. This chain links TRBV12-3 or TRBV12-4 with TRBJ2-2; the match to TRBD2 covers 7 bases. The CDR3 has 14 residues. Trimming cost V 6 bases and J 7 bases; bases outside gene matches: 8. The chain's CDR3 is CASRQTSNLGELFF. Written as DNA, the CDR3 is TGTGCCAGCAGGCAGACTAGCAACCTCGGGGAGCTGTTTTTT.

Remarks on this clonotype: Possible read error: a much larger clone is one base away. CDR3 coding DNA: TGTGCCAGCAGTCTCCCGGACAATACCCACGAGCAGTACTTC. It yields the protein CASSLPDNTHEQYF. The rearrangement links TRBV6-1 to TRBJ2-7; tentative D call: TRBD1 (5 bases). Germline CDR1 and CDR2: MNHNS and SASEGT. Trimming removed 5 bases at V and 5 bases at J, with 16 bases between. This CDR3 region has 14 residues.

This clonotype has more than one count but fewer than ten. The rearrangement uses TRBV20-1 and TRBJ2-7; TRBD2 matches 9 bases. CDR3 length: 15 amino acids. Germline CDR1 is DFQATT and CDR2 is SNEGSKA (reference sequence). The V gene end was trimmed by 6 bases and the J gene end by 4 bases; junction bases not matched to a gene: 13. CDR3 coding DNA: TGCAGTGCAATGCCTCCTTTGGGACTAGCATACGAGCAGTACTTC. It is translated as CSAMPPLGLAYEQYF.

This clonotype was seen repeatedly, ten times or more. The chain has TRBV6-1 and TRBJ1-4, with D possibly being TRBD1 (5 bases). The CDR3 loop spans 15 amino acids. Trimming cost V 6 bases and J 4 bases, with 15 bases left between them. Germline CDR1 reads MNHNS; CDR2 reads SASEGT. The CDR3 coding sequence is TGTGCCAGCAGCCCCGGGGGGGTCCTTAATGAAAAACTGTTTTTT. Translating it yields CASSPGGVLNEKLFF.

The genes are TRBV5-6 and TRBJ2-2; D gene uncertain. This CDR3 spans 15 amino acids. CDR1 is SGHDT and CDR2 is YYEEEE in the germline V gene. The V and J ends lost 1 base and 4 bases respectively, with 11 bases between them. The CDR3 sequence: CASSLFSRVTGELFF. CDR3 nucleotide sequence: TGTGCCAGCAGCTTGTTCAGCCGTGTCACCGGGGAGCTGTTTTTT.

This clonotype occurred a few times. V gene TRBV5-1 combines with J gene TRBJ1-5; D is ambiguous. The germline V and J ends were trimmed by 0 bases and 6 bases, with 10 bases remaining between them. The CDR3 is made up of 14 amino acids. Germline V lookup: CDR1 SGHRS, CDR2 YFSETQ. The DNA for the CDR3 is TGCGCCAGCAGCTTGGCGAGTCCGGGTCAGCCCCAGCATTTT. It is translated as CASSLASPGQPQHF.

This clonotype was seen many times. V and J are TRBV15 and TRBJ1-2, with 7 bases lining up with TRBD1. Germline V gives CDR1 LNHNV, CDR2 YYDKDF (reference sequence). The CDR3 length is 15 residues. Trimming cost V 6 bases and J 1 base; bases outside gene matches: 8. The CDR3 sequence: CATRNRGPLNYGYTF. CDR3 sequence (DNA): TGTGCCACCAGGAACAGGGGCCCCCTTAACTATGGCTACACCTTC. Drawing the rest from reference TRBV15 and TRBJ1-2, the complete variable domain is DAMVIQNPRYQVTQFGKPVTLSCSQTLNHNVMYWYQQKSSQAPKLLFHYYDKDFNNEADTPDNFQSRRPNTSFCFLDIRSPGLGDTAMYLCATRNRGPLNYGYTFGSGTRLTVV.

The gene calls are TRBV11-2 and TRBJ2-3; D gene unclear. The J call may be wrong; the DNA end is better matched by TRBJ1-5. Germline CDR1 is SGHAT and CDR2 is FQNNGV. CDR3 length equals 14 residues. This CDR3 is CASSLFGSTDTQHF. The CDR3 DNA follows: TGTGCCAGCAGCTTATTCGGGAGCACAGATACGCAGCATTTT.

This clonotype was observed at least ten times. This chain joins TRBV15 and TRBJ2-7; 8 bases align to TRBD2. V lost 5 bases, J lost 3 bases, and 6 bases stayed unmatched. CDR1 and CDR2 (germline): LNHNV, YYDKDF (reference sequence). The CDR3 has 14 residues. CDR3 protein: CATSGRLASYEQYF. In nucleotides, the CDR3 is TGTGCCACCAGCGGAAGACTAGCGAGCTACGAGCAGTACTTC.

This clonotype came up a few times. The chain links TRBV18 to TRBJ2-5, with D perhaps TRBD1 (6 bases). This CDR3 region has 13 residues. The V gene's germline CDR1 is KGHSH and CDR2 LQKENI. V was shortened by 5 bases and J by 2 bases, with 9 bases between the two germline ends. CDR3 residues: CASSAGEQETQYF. CDR3 bases: TGTGCCAGCTCAGCAGGGGAGCAAGAGACCCAGTACTTC.

The V and J genes are TRBV30 and TRBJ2-2; the D gene is possibly TRBD2 (6 bases). CDR3 size: 14 residues. Germline V gene data show CDR1 as GTSNPN and CDR2 as SVGIG (reference sequence). V was trimmed by 2 bases and J by 3 bases, leaving 10 bases between them. CDR3 sequence reads: CAWSPGADTGELFF. The CDR3 DNA reads TGTGCCTGGAGTCCGGGAGCAGACACCGGGGAGCTGTTTTTT.

Many counts were recorded for this clonotype. The chain is built from TRBV6-1 and TRBJ2-7, with no clear D. The CDR3 has 13 amino acids. Germline lookup yields CDR1 MNHNS and CDR2 SASEGT. V lost 6 bases and J lost 3, with 12 bases in between. The CDR3 spells CASRRDLYYEQYF. The CDR3 DNA follows: TGTGCCAGCAGGCGAGACCTTTACTACGAGCAGTACTTC.